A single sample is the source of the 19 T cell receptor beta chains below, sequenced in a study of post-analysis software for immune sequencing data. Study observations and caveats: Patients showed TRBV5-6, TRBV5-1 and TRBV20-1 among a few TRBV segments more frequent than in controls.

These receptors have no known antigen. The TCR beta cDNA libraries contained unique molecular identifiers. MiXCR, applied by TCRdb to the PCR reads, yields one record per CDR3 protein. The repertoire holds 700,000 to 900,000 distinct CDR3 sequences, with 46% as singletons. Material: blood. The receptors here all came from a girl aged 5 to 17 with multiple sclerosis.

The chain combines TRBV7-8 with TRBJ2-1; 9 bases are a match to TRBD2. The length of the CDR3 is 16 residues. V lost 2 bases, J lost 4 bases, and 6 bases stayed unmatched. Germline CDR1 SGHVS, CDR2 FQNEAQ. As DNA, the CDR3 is TGTGCCAGCAGCTTACTTGGTGCGGGAGGGTACAATGAGCAGTTCTTC. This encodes CASSLLGAGGYNEQFF.

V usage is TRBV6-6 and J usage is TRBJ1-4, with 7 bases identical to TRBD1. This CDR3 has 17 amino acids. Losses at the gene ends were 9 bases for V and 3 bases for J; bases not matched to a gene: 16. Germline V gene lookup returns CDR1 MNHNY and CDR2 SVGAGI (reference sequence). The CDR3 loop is CARSTTPAGTANEKLFF. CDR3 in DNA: TGTGCCAGGTCAACCACTCCAGCTGGGACAGCTAATGAAAAACTGTTTTTT.

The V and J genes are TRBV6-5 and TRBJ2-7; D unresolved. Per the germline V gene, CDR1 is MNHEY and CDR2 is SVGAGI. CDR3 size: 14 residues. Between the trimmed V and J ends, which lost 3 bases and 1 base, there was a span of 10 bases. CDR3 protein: CASSYGLTSYEQYF. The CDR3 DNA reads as TGTGCCAGCAGTTATGGTCTAACTTCCTACGAGCAGTACTTC.

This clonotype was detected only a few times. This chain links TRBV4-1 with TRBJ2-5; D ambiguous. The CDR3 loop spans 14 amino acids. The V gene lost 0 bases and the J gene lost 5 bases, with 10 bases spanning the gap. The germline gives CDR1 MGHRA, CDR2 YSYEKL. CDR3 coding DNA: TGCGCCAGCAGCCAAGACGAACAGAGGGAGACCCAGTACTTC. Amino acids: CASSQDEQRETQYF.

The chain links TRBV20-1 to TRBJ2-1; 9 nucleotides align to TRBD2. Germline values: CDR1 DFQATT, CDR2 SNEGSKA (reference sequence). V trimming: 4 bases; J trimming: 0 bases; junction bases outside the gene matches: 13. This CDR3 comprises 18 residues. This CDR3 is CSANKLGLAQSSYNEQFF. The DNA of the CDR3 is TGCAGTGCTAATAAACTCGGACTAGCGCAGAGCTCCTACAATGAGCAGTTCTTC.

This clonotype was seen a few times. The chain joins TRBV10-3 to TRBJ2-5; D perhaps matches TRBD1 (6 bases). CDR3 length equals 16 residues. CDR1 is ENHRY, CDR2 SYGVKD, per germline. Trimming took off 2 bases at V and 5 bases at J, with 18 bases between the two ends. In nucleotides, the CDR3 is TGTGCCATCAGTGAGCCGGAACGGGACACGCGGGAGACCCAGTACTTC. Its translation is CAISEPERDTRETQYF.

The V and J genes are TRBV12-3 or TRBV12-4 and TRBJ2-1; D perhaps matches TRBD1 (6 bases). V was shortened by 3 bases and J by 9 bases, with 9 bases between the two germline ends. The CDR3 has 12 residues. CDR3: CASSLQGSEQFF. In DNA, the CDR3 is TGTGCCAGCAGTTTGCAGGGGAGTGAGCAGTTCTTC.

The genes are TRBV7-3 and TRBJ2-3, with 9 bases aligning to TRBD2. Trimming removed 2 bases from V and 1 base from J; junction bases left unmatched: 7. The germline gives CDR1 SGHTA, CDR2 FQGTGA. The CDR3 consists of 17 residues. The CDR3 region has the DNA TGTGCCAGCAGCTTAGCGGGAGGGCCGAGTGGCACAGATACGCAGTATTTT. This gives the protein CASSLAGGPSGTDTQYF.

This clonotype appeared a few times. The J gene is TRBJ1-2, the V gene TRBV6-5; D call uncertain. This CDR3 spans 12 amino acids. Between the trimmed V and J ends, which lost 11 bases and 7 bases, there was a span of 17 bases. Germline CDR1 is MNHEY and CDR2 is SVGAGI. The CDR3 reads CAVGSGSGGYTF. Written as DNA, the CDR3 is TGTGCCGTTGGGTCGGGGAGTGGTGGCTACACCTTC.

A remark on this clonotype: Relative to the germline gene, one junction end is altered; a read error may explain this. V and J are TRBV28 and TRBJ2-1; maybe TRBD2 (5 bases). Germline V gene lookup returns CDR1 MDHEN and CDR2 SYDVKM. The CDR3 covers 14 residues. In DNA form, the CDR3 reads TGTGACAGCAGTTCCCGGGGTGGGGTTAATGAGCAGTTCTTC. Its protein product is CDSSSRGGVNEQFF.

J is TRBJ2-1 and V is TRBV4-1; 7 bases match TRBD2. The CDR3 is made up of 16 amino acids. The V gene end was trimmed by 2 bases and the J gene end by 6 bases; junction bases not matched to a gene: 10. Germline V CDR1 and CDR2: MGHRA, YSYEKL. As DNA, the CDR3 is TGCGCCAGCAGCCAACCAGCGGGAATCGGCGTCAATGAGCAGTTCTTC. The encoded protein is CASSQPAGIGVNEQFF.

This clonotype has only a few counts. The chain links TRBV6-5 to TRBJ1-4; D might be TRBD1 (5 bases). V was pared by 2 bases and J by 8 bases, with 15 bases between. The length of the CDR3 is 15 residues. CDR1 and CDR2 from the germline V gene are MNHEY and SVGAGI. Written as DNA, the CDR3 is TGTGCCAGCAGTTACAGGGGCCGGGAAGGGGAAAAACTGTTTTTT. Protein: CASSYRGREGEKLFF.

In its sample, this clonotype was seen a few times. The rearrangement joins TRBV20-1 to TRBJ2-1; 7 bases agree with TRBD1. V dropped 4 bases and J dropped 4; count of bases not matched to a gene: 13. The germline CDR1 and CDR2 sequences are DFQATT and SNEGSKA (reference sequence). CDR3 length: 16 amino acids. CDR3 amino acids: CSATMVLTGYYNEQFF. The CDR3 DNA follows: TGCAGTGCTACGATGGTTCTGACAGGGTATTACAATGAGCAGTTCTTC.

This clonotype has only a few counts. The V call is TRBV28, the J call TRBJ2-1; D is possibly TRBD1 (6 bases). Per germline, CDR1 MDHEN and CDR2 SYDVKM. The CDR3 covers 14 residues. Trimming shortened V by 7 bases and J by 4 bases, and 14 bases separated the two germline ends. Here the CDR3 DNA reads TGTGCCAGCAAAACAGGGCAACAATACAATGAGCAGTTCTTC. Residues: CASKTGQQYNEQFF.

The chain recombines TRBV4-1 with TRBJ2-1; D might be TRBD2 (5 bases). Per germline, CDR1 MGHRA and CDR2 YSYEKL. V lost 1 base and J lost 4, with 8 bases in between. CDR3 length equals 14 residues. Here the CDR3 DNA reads TGCGCCAGCAGCCAAGCGGACTTATACAATGAGCAGTTCTTC. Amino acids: CASSQADLYNEQFF.

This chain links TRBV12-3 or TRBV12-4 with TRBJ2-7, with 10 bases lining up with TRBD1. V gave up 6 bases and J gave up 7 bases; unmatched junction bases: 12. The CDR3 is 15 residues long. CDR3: CASSPRQGARGEQYF. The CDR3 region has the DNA TGTGCCAGCAGCCCCCGACAGGGGGCGCGAGGTGAGCAGTACTTC.

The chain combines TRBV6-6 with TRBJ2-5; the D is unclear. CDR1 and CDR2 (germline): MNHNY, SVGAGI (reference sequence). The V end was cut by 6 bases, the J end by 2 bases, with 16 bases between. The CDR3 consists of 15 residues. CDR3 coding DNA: TGTGCCAGCAGCCATGTCGCGCAGCAACAAGAGACCCAGTACTTC. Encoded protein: CASSHVAQQQETQYF.

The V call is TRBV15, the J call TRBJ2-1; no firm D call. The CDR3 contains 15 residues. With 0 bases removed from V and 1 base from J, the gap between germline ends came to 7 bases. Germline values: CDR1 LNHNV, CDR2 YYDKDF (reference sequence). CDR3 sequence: CATSRDLGSYNEQFF. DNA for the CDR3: TGTGCCACCAGCAGAGATCTAGGATCCTACAATGAGCAGTTCTTC.

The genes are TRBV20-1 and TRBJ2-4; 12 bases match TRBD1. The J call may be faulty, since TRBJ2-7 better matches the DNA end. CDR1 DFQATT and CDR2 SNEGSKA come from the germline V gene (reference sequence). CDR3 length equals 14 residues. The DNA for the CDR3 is TGCAGTGCCCCGCCGGGACAGGGGGCTTACGAGCAGTACTTC. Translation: CSAPPGQGAYEQYF.